The text below deals with one TCR beta chain. Its matching antigen is unknown. The data were obtained in a study of cytomegalovirus exposure and HLA in healthy donors. General study findings and limits: As a later analysis showed, a missense DCLRE1C variant was linked to trimming of TCR beta V- and J-genes.

The CDR3 extends over 14 amino acids. Deletions cut 3 bases from V and 7 bases from J, with 13 bases between. CDR1 is MNHEY and CDR2 is SMNVEV in the germline V gene (reference sequence). PCR used 60 Vbeta primers and 13 Jbeta primers. The table came from immunoSEQ multiplex PCR; TCRdb's copy has only in-frame clones and leaves some out. The table shows roughly 160,000 clones, with 75% to 90% occurring only once. Input material: PBMCs. V gene TRBV27 combines with J gene TRBJ2-1; TRBD1 is a possible D gene (6 bases). This TCR was recovered from a boy aged 2 to 10 in good health and CMV-seronegative. The DNA for the CDR3 is TGTGCCAGCAGTTTCAGTCAGGGGAAGAATGAGCAGTTCTTC. It is translated as CASSFSQGKNEQFF.